This T cell receptor beta chain was recovered during a study of glioma-infiltrating T cells after dendritic cell vaccination. The table came from immunoSEQ multiplex PCR; TCRdb's copy has only in-frame clones and leaves some out. The data contain about 82,000 clones, 80% to 90% of them singletons. Germline lookup yields CDR1 WSHSY and CDR2 SAAADI. V lost 4 bases and J lost 2; bases outside the gene matches: 6. The CDR3 contains 15 residues. The source was blood, collected before dendritic cell vaccination. The sequence was obtained from a human donor with glioblastoma. The gene calls are TRBV10-2 and TRBJ2-7; 9 bases align to TRBD1. This CDR3 is CASSGRTGVTYEQYF. Written as DNA, the CDR3 is TGCGCCAGCAGTGGGAGGACAGGGGTTACCTACGAGCAGTACTTC.